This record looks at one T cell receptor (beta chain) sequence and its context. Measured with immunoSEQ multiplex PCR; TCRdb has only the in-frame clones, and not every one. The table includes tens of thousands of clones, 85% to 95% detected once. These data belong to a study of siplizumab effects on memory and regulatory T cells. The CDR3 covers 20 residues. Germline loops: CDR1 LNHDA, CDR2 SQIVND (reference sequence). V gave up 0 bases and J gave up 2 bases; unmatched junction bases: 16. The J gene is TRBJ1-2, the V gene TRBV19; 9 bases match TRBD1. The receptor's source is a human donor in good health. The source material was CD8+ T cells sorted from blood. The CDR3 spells CASSIDPPNYRGRMNYGYTF. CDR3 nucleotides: TGTGCCAGTAGTATAGACCCCCCCAATTACAGGGGGCGCATGAACTATGGCTACACCTTC.